A single T cell receptor beta chain is shown here with its context. Its antigen is unidentified. Germline V gene sequence: CDR1 MNHNS, CDR2 SASEGT. The CDR3 spans 14 residues. With 6 bases clipped from V and 4 bases from J, the junction kept 8 bases outside the gene matches. The sample comes from a study of cytomegalovirus exposure and HLA in healthy donors. Overall study context: Early on, a data release was issued that held 65 million to 100 million unique TCRs from HLA-typed donors. Overall study findings and caveats: What a later analysis showed was that several of the most significant clusters appeared linked to common viral pathogens.

Use of 60 Vbeta and 13 Jbeta primers characterized the PCR. Profiled with immunoSEQ multiplex PCR; TCRdb holds only in-frame clones, not every one. The sample has about 140,000 clones; around 90% are singletons. This receptor was taken from a woman between 35 and 50 years old in good health and CMV-seronegative. Specimen: PBMCs. The chain combines TRBV6-1 with TRBJ2-5; 7 bases map to TRBD1. CDR3 in amino acids: CASSLPGGRETQYF. In DNA form, the CDR3 reads TGTGCCAGCAGCCTCCCAGGGGGTCGAGAGACCCAGTACTTC.